These 6 T cell receptor beta chains came from one sample sequenced in a study of control samples from healthy donors and cancer patients (dated by TCRdb to between 2020 and 2021). The library was prepared using the immunoSEQ multiplex PCR assay. TCRdb stores this immuneACCESS table with in-frame sequences only. Part of the clones is absent; in the studies checked, under half of the shortfall reflects unresolved V genes, and no reason is known for the rest. The sample yields about 170,000 clones; 94% were counted once. In total, the top ten clones hold roughly 1.3% of the sample. The sample comprised blood. The origin of the receptors is a woman in her late teens or twenties in good health.

The chain couples TRBV20-1 to TRBJ1-2, with no clear D. Looked up from germline, CDR1 is DFQATT and CDR2 is SNEGSKA (reference sequence). The CDR3 runs 13 residues. Trimming left V 3 bases short and J 3 bases short, with 11 bases between. CDR3 protein: CSASPRLDYGYTF. The DNA for the CDR3 is TGCAGTGCTAGTCCCCGACTGGACTATGGCTACACCTTC.

For the CDR3, the DNA is TGCAGTGCTAGAGAGACGGTCAAACTGTTTTTT. It codes for CSARETVKLFF. This chain joins TRBV20-1 and TRBJ1-4; the D is unclear. This CDR3 has 11 residues. The V gene lost 0 bases and the J gene lost 11 bases, with 7 bases spanning the gap. Germline values: CDR1 DFQATT, CDR2 SNEGSKA (reference sequence).

The V call is TRBV6-5, the J call TRBJ1-2; TRBD1 matches 10 bases. The CDR3 length is 15 residues. From germline, CDR1 is MNHEY and CDR2 SVGAGI. With 4 bases clipped from V and 0 bases from J, the junction kept 2 bases outside the gene matches. The CDR3, as DNA: TGTGCCAGCAGTTTCGGACAGGGGGCTAACTATGGCTACACCTTC. It encodes CASSFGQGANYGYTF.

This chain links TRBV5-1 with TRBJ2-2; perhaps D is TRBD1 or TRBD2 (5 bases each). V was shortened by 4 bases and J by 2 bases, with 15 bases between the two germline ends. Germline CDR1 is SGHRS and CDR2 is YFSETQ. This CDR3 is 16 amino acids long. The CDR3 protein is CASSRTGTANTGELFF. The CDR3 bases are TGCGCCAGCAGCCGGACCGGGACGGCAAACACCGGGGAGCTGTTTTTT. Supplemented by reference TRBV5-1 and TRBJ2-2, the full variable domain reads KAGVTQTPRYLIKTRGQQVTLSCSPISGHRSVSWYQQTPGQGLQFLFEYFSETQRNKGNFPGRFSGRQFSNSRSEMNVSTLELGDSALYLCASSRTGTANTGELFFGEGSRLTVL.

V usage is TRBV10-3 and J usage is TRBJ1-1; 9 positions match TRBD1. The J segment lost 5 bases and the V segment lost 10 bases, leaving 8 bases of the junction unmatched. This CDR3 comprises 13 residues. Germline V gene sequence: CDR1 ENHRY, CDR2 SYGVKD. CDR3 protein: CATSGDRETEAFF. In DNA, the CDR3 is TGTGCCACCAGCGGGGACAGGGAAACTGAAGCTTTCTTT.

The gene calls are TRBV2 and TRBJ1-5, with D possibly being TRBD1 (6 bases). The V gene lost 6 bases and the J gene lost 6 bases, with 9 bases spanning the gap. Per germline, CDR1 SNHLY and CDR2 FYNNEI. CDR3 length: 12 amino acids. CDR3 DNA sequence: TGTGCCAGCAGGCTACAGGGTCAGCCCCAGCATTTT. Translation gives CASRLQGQPQHF.